This T cell receptor beta chain was found in a study of blood T cells in healthy people across ages (dated by TCRdb to the mid-2010s). Background for the entire study: In model experiments, template switching captured roughly one uniquely barcoded TCR beta cDNA molecule for every two T cells. Four age groups were formed from the donors: young (average approximately 16 years), middle-aged (around 39), aged (around 62) and long-lived (approximately 78). The study analyzed two additional independent replicas of 1 million unique cDNA reads from the same blood draw for two donors, one aged 18 to 29 and one aged 80 or older. The study measured age-related changes in TCR beta repertoire diversity using deep sequencing normalized with unique cDNA molecular identifiers. Donors of different ages were randomly distributed across sequencing lanes to avoid experimental bias. Broad study findings and their caveats: The CMV infection status of donors was not known, potentially confounding age-related changes in expanded clonotypes. Because profiling used bulk unsorted PBMCs, naive and antigen-experienced compartments could not be compared conclusively. Estimates of total diversity based on one million sequenced T cells were considered lower bounds and underestimates. As age increased, observed TCR beta diversity per million T cells dropped in a roughly linear way, and a significant reduction was already evident by age about 36. Compared with the aged group, the long-lived group had more naive CD4+ T cells, fewer expanded clones and increased TCR diversity, a pattern suggesting age selection. The percentage of naive T cells measured by flow cytometry correlated strongly with observed TCR beta diversity.

The library came from 5' RACE. Sequencing took place on an Illumina HiSeq 2500. A second PCR of roughly 7 to 12 cycles was performed with a sample-barcoded 5' primer and a J-beta primer mix. A unique molecular identifier was introduced onto each TCR beta cDNA molecule by a template-switch 5' adaptor carrying 12 random nucleotides. Each sample yielded at least 2.5 million CDR3-containing paired-end reads. First-strand cDNA synthesis was performed from all RNA using the Mint cDNA synthesis kit, with priming by a TRBC-specific oligonucleotide. All cDNA was treated with uracil-DNA glycosylase and then went through a first 18-cycle PCR with the universal primers M1SS and BC2_uni_R. In the original analysis: Normalization of each sample was performed by random selection of 1 million high-quality reads, each carrying a distinct molecular identifier. Reads sharing molecular identifiers were discarded rather than binned into consensus sequences. MiTCR, run with a Q25 quality threshold and the strictest error-elimination algorithm, handled CDR3 identification, clonotype clustering and error correction. A nonparametric unseen species model with Euler transformation was used to estimate a lower bound on total TCR beta diversity. TCRdb reanalyzed the raw reads on its own, using fastp at Q25 for trimming and MiXCR for clone calling, and kept in-frame beta chains. Rows with a matching CDR3 protein are joined into one entry that keeps the most common DNA and genes. TCRdb, not the authors, supplied the V and J calls. The sample table lists fewer than 900,000 distinct CDR3 sequences, around 40% of them with a count of one. The ten most abundant clones make up around 20% of the sample.

Remarks on this clonotype: Its specific antigen is unknown. Per-base quality was not reported, and no clone a single base away is much larger than it.

Systemically healthy Caucasian individuals from Russia, 35 to 50 in total and aged roughly 6 to 100 years, were included as donors. Roughly 11 milliliters of peripheral blood were drawn from each donor into EDTA-treated Vacutainer tubes. PBMCs were isolated by Ficoll-Paque density-gradient centrifugation, with at least 6.5 million obtained per sample. Total RNA, at least 5 micrograms per sample, was extracted from PBMCs with Trizol reagent. The percentages of naive CD45RAhigh/CD27high T cells were determined by flow cytometry on a PBMC aliquot from every donor. Sequences were obtained from blood. This TCR was recovered from an older woman in good health.

The nucleotide sequence reads TGTGCCAGCAGTGATACCGGGACAGGGCTCGCCTATGAGCAGTTCTTC. This codes for CASSDTGTGLAYEQFF. Recombination joined TRBV25-1 with TRBJ2-1, with 9 middle bases fitting TRBD1. CDR3 length: 16 amino acids, cysteine to phenylalanine. The retained sequence is limited to the CDR3, 48 bases, with the frame set at the first base. Compared with germline, V lacks 3 bases and J lacks 8 bases; bases without a gene match: 11. As encoded in the germline V gene, CDR1 is MGHDK while CDR2 is SYGVNS.